A selection of T cell receptor beta chains follows, all from one sample in a study of cytomegalovirus exposure and HLA in healthy donors. The protocol was immunoSEQ multiplex PCR, while the TCRdb copy is restricted to in-frame clones and leaves out a portion. This repertoire shows about 140,000 clones, 85% to 90% found once; its top ten account for 2.9%. The sequenced material came from PBMCs. These receptors were collected from a man between 18 and 35 years old in good health and CMV-seronegative. Each CDR3 is given with its conserved first and last residue. The D gene is left open where the match is weak. The size field is filled for only some rows; it gives once, few, many or a size class.

clone size	V gene	D gene	J gene	CDR3 protein	CDR3 DNA
NA	TRBV5-6	NA	TRBJ2-7	CASSLFASSYEQYF	TGTGCCAGCAGCTTGTTTGCCAGCTCCTACGAGCAGTACTTC
NA	TRBV7-9	NA	TRBJ1-1	CASSLVVTAANEAFF	TGTGCCAGCAGCTTAGTGGTAACCGCGGCTAATGAAGCTTTCTTT
NA	TRBV5-1	NA	TRBJ2-1	CASSLTVPWDEQFF	TGCGCCAGCAGCTTGACAGTACCCTGGGATGAGCAGTTCTTC
NA	TRBV7-9	TRBD1	TRBJ1-2	CASSLDRDGYTF	TGTGCCAGCAGCCTAGACAGGGATGGCTACACCTTC
NA	TRBV2	TRBD1	TRBJ1-5	CASKRQGNQPQHF	TGTGCCAGCAAACGACAGGGGAATCAGCCCCAGCATTTT
once	TRBV5-1	TRBD2	TRBJ2-5	CASSPSGGETQYF	TGCGCCAGCAGCCCTAGCGGGGGGGAGACCCAGTACTTC
NA	TRBV7-6	NA	TRBJ2-5	CASSLGGVGQETQYF	TGTGCCAGCAGCTTAGGGGGGGTTGGGCAGGAGACCCAGTACTTC
NA	TRBV30	NA	TRBJ2-7	CALRGWEDSYEQYF	TGTGCCTTGCGAGGGTGGGAGGATAGCTACGAGCAGTACTTC
NA	TRBV10-3	TRBD2	TRBJ2-7	CAISDLTSGSWGQYF	TGTGCCATCAGTGATCTGACTAGCGGATCCTGGGGGCAGTACTTC
NA	TRBV6-6	NA	TRBJ2-7	CASSFTYEQYF	TGTGCCAGCAGTTTTACCTACGAGCAGTACTTC
NA	TRBV5-1	TRBD1	TRBJ2-7	CASSLGQGAYEQYF	TGCGCCAGCAGCTTGGGACAGGGGGCCTACGAGCAGTACTTC
NA	TRBV10-1	TRBD2	TRBJ2-1	CASSDSGSYNEQFF	TGCGCCAGCAGTGACAGCGGGAGCTACAATGAGCAGTTCTTC
NA	TRBV15	NA	TRBJ2-7	CATSRGATETYEQYF	TGTGCCACCAGCAGAGGTGCTACAGAAACCTACGAGCAGTACTTC
NA	TRBV7-2	NA	TRBJ1-1	CASSSQAGGNTEAFF	TGTGCCAGCAGCTCCCAGGCAGGAGGTAACACTGAAGCTTTCTTT
NA	TRBV11-2	NA	TRBJ1-2	CASSLVPEDDGYTF	TGTGCCAGCAGCTTAGTCCCGGAGGATGATGGCTACACCTTC
NA	TRBV2	NA	TRBJ1-2	CASSEQGGLDYGYTF	TGTGCCAGCAGTGAACAGGGAGGCCTAGACTATGGCTACACCTTC
NA	TRBV30	NA	TRBJ2-7	CAWVGPIQIAAYEQYF	TGTGCCTGGGTGGGCCCAATACAGATTGCAGCCTACGAGCAGTACTTC
NA	TRBV12-5	NA	TRBJ1-4	CASGPVGRGLFF	TGTGCTAGTGGCCCGGTAGGACGGGGACTGTTTTTT
NA	TRBV7-6	NA	TRBJ2-5	CASSLAVTAGETQYF	TGTGCCAGCAGCTTAGCTGTGACGGCCGGGGAGACCCAGTACTTC
NA	TRBV18	NA	TRBJ1-5	CASSSNKGGEGNQPQHF	TGTGCCAGCTCCTCCAATAAAGGAGGGGAGGGGAATCAGCCCCAGCATTTT
NA	TRBV28	NA	TRBJ2-5	CASSFLDMTVKETQYF	TGTGCCAGCAGTTTTTTAGACATGACAGTCAAAGAGACCCAGTACTTC
NA	TRBV27	TRBD1	TRBJ2-7	CASSAGTGAYEQYF	TGTGCCAGCAGTGCCGGGACAGGAGCCTACGAGCAGTACTTC
NA	TRBV6-4	NA	TRBJ1-5	CASSEQGSNQPQHF	TGTGCCAGCAGCGAACAGGGCTCTAATCAGCCCCAGCATTTT
NA	TRBV18	NA	TRBJ1-5	CASSPPRYRQGYQPQHF	TGTGCCAGCTCACCACCAAGGTACAGGCAGGGGTATCAGCCCCAGCATTTT
NA	TRBV19	TRBD1	TRBJ1-2	CASSGQGIYGYTF	TGTGCCAGTAGTGGACAGGGGATTTATGGCTACACCTTC
NA	TRBV6-6	TRBD2	TRBJ2-5	CASTSRLAGVRETQYF	TGTGCCAGCACTTCCAGACTAGCGGGAGTCCGTGAGACCCAGTACTTC
NA	TRBV6-1	NA	TRBJ2-5	CASSEWGLLREETQYF	TGTGCCAGCAGTGAGTGGGGACTTCTTCGGGAAGAGACCCAGTACTTC
NA	TRBV19	NA	TRBJ2-2	CASSTSRAGELFF	TGTGCCAGTAGTACCTCCCGCGCCGGGGAGCTGTTTTTT
NA	TRBV7-8	TRBD2	TRBJ2-1	CASSGILAANEQFF	TGTGCCAGCAGCGGGATACTAGCGGCTAATGAGCAGTTCTTC
once	TRBV10-3	NA	TRBJ1-2	CAISESPALANYGYTF	TGTGCCATCAGTGAGTCGCCAGCCCTAGCTAACTATGGCTACACCTTC
NA	TRBV19	TRBD1	TRBJ2-3	CASSLPGQGSTDTQYF	TGTGCCAGTAGTTTGCCGGGACAGGGCTCGACAGATACGCAGTATTTT
NA	TRBV7-2	NA	TRBJ2-7	CASSLGPNYEQYF	TGTGCCAGCAGCTTAGGCCCTAACTACGAGCAGTACTTC
NA	TRBV6-6	NA	TRBJ1-5	CATPRRDLPGDQPQHF	TGTGCCACCCCCCGAAGAGACCTGCCGGGTGATCAGCCCCAGCATTTT
NA	TRBV5-1	NA	TRBJ1-4	CASSLAGYNEKLFF	TGCGCCAGCAGCTTGGCAGGGTATAATGAAAAACTGTTTTTT
NA	TRBV27	NA	TRBJ1-2	CASSSSNSYSYGYTF	TGTGCCAGCAGTTCCTCCAACTCCTACAGCTATGGCTACACCTTC
NA	TRBV5-6	TRBD1	TRBJ2-7	CASSLWDRVYEQYF	TGTGCCAGCAGCTTGTGGGACAGGGTGTACGAGCAGTACTTC
once	TRBV21-1	NA	TRBJ2-5	CASSRAGQASPYQETQYF	TGTGCCAGCAGCAGGGCAGGACAGGCCTCCCCGTACCAAGAGACCCAGTACTTC
NA	TRBV5-1	TRBD1	TRBJ1-4	CASSRSGGEVEKLFF	TGCGCCAGCAGCCGCTCAGGGGGCGAGGTTGAAAAACTGTTTTTT
NA	TRBV6-5	TRBD2	TRBJ2-7	CASSASSGRYEQYF	TGTGCCAGCAGTGCTTCTAGCGGGCGATACGAGCAGTACTTC
NA	TRBV5-1	TRBD1	TRBJ1-6	CASSSGQGDNSPLHF	TGCGCCAGCAGCTCGGGACAGGGGGACAATTCACCCCTCCACTTT
NA	TRBV18	TRBD1	TRBJ2-7	CASSPPGQGGVNEQYF	TGTGCCAGCTCACCACCGGGACAGGGAGGGGTCAACGAGCAGTACTTC
NA	TRBV15	NA	TRBJ2-2	CATSYPGRHGELFF	TGTGCCACCAGCTATCCGGGGAGGCACGGGGAGCTGTTTTTT
NA	TRBV6-1	NA	TRBJ2-7	CASIPGDSYEQYF	TGTGCCAGCATACCGGGAGACTCCTACGAGCAGTACTTC
few	TRBV19	TRBD1	TRBJ2-1	CASRSDRGGYNEQFF	TGTGCCAGTAGGAGCGACAGGGGCGGATACAATGAGCAGTTCTTC
NA	TRBV7-8	NA	TRBJ2-7	CASSPTRTYEQYF	TGTGCCAGCAGCCCTACTAGAACCTACGAGCAGTACTTC
NA	TRBV4-1	NA	TRBJ1-1	CASSPGLVVTEAFF	TGCGCCAGCAGTCCAGGGCTCGTTGTCACTGAAGCTTTCTTT
NA	TRBV9	TRBD2	TRBJ2-3	CASSVELAGTDTQYF	TGTGCCAGCAGCGTAGAACTAGCGGGCACAGATACGCAGTATTTT
NA	TRBV30	TRBD2	TRBJ2-1	CAWTSSGSRYEQFF	TGTGCCTGGACGTCGAGCGGGAGTAGGTATGAGCAGTTCTTC
NA	TRBV7-4	TRBD2	TRBJ2-3	CASSSCAGGLSTDTQYF	TGTGCCAGCAGCTCCTGTGCGGGGGGGCTAAGCACAGATACGCAGTATTTT
few	TRBV10-2	TRBD2	TRBJ2-7	CASSPPGLPYEQYF	TGCGCCAGCAGTCCTCCGGGACTACCCTACGAGCAGTACTTC
NA	TRBV30	TRBD1	TRBJ1-2	CAWSVGGDRDGYTF	TGTGCCTGGAGTGTAGGGGGCGATCGGGATGGCTACACCTTC
NA	TRBV19	NA	TRBJ2-4	CASSIEGRGSKNIQYF	TGTGCCAGTAGTATTGAGGGGAGGGGGTCCAAAAACATTCAGTACTTC
NA	TRBV6-5	TRBD2	TRBJ2-7	CASRLAGAYEQYF	TGTGCCAGTCGACTAGCGGGGGCCTACGAGCAGTACTTC
few	TRBV12-5	TRBD1	TRBJ1-2	CASGLGRQGDNYGYTF	TGTGCTAGTGGTTTGGGGAGACAGGGGGATAACTATGGCTACACCTTC
NA	TRBV13	TRBD1	TRBJ1-2	CASSSTQGASYGYTF	TGTGCCAGCAGCTCCACACAGGGGGCCAGCTATGGCTACACCTTC